Listed below are T cell receptor beta chains from one sample, sequenced in a study of human T cells and chemical hapten exposure. One entry per CDR3 protein results from TCRdb running MiXCR on the 5' RACE reads. The sample records roughly 110,000 distinct CDR3 sequences, 19% being singletons. These TCRs come from a human donor in good health. Both conserved end residues are part of each CDR3. A D gene is named only where the DNA matches it firmly. The size of a clone is reported for some rows only, either as once, few or many, or as a class for expanded clones.

TRBV2	-	TRBJ2-7	TRBD1	TGTGCCAGCACCCCTGATACCGGGACAGGGGTCTACGAGCAGTACTTC	CASTPDTGTGVYEQYF
TRBV20-1	-	TRBJ1-6	-	TGCAGTGCTAGAGGTGGATCACCCCTCCACTTT	CSARGGSPLHF
TRBV29-1	few	TRBJ2-2	-	TGCAGCGTTGGTCAGAACACCGGGGAGCTGTTTTTT	CSVGQNTGELFF
TRBV12-3/TRBV12-4	-	TRBJ1-1	TRBD1	TGTGCCAGCACCCTGACAGGGGAGAACACTGAAGCTTTCTTT	CASTLTGENTEAFF
TRBV28	-	TRBJ2-3	TRBD2	TGTGCCAGCAGTAGACCGGGACTAGCGGGATCTCAGGGGGCAGATACGCAGTATTTT	CASSRPGLAGSQGADTQYF
TRBV20-1	-	TRBJ2-3	-	TGCAGTGCTAGAGTGCGGGCAGGGTTCGCAGATACGCAGTATTTT	CSARVRAGFADTQYF
TRBV6-5	many	TRBJ1-2	-	TGTGCCAGCAGTTACTCTTTCAATGGCATATATGGCTACACCTTC	CASSYSFNGIYGYTF
TRBV7-9	-	TRBJ2-7	TRBD1	TGTGCCAGCAGCCGGGACAGCTCCTACGAGCAGTACTTC	CASSRDSSYEQYF
TRBV11-2	-	TRBJ1-6	-	TGTGCCAGCAGCGATACAGGGAATTCACCCCTCCACTTT	CASSDTGNSPLHF
TRBV20-1	few	TRBJ1-6	-	TGCAGTGCCAGGGATTCTTATAATTCACCCCTCCACTTT	CSARDSYNSPLHF
TRBV28	-	TRBJ2-6	-	TGTGCCAGCAGTTCCGCCGGGCCCGGGTCCGGGGCCAACGTCCTGACTTTC	CASSSAGPGSGANVLTF
TRBV18	many	TRBJ1-5	-	TGTGCCAGCTCACCACTCGGCAGAAATAGCAATCAGCCCCAGCATTTT	CASSPLGRNSNQPQHF
TRBV12-3/TRBV12-4	few	TRBJ2-7	-	TGTGCCAGCAGTCTCAGGGGCCGCTACGAGCAGTACTTC	CASSLRGRYEQYF
TRBV6-2/TRBV6-3	many	TRBJ2-5	TRBD1	TGTGCCAGCAGTACTCGCCGACAGGGACCCTCCGAGACCCAGTACTTC	CASSTRRQGPSETQYF
TRBV28	few	TRBJ1-6	-	TGTGCCAGCACCTTATGGGAGGGCGCTTCAAATTCACCCCTCCACTTT	CASTLWEGASNSPLHF
TRBV6-7	few	TRBJ1-5	TRBD1	TGTGCCAGCAGTTACCGACAGGGGGAAAGTCCCAATCAGCCCCAGCATTTT	CASSYRQGESPNQPQHF
TRBV21-1	-	TRBJ2-1	-	TGTGCCAGCAGCAAAGTGGCAGCGGGAGGGCCGAGCTCCCCCAATGAGCAGTTCTTC	CASSKVAAGGPSSPNEQFF
TRBV20-1	few	TRBJ1-1	TRBD1	TGCAGTGCTGATGGGGGAAGGACAGGGGCCACTGAAGCTTTCTTT	CSADGGRTGATEAFF
TRBV4-1	-	TRBJ1-4	-	TGCGCCAGCAGCCAAGGGTCAGGATCAACTAATGAAAAACTGTTTTTT	CASSQGSGSTNEKLFF
TRBV20-1	-	TRBJ2-3	-	TGCAGTGCTAGACGGACTACTAGCACAGATACGCAGTATTTT	CSARRTTSTDTQYF
TRBV27	-	TRBJ1-2	TRBD1	TGTGCCAGCAGGCGGACAGGGTCTAGCGGCTACACCTTC	CASRRTGSSGYTF
TRBV5-1	-	TRBJ2-7	-	TGCGCCAGCAGGACAGGCGGCCACGAGCAGTACTTC	CASRTGGHEQYF
TRBV6-5	-	TRBJ2-7	TRBD2	TGTGCCAGCAGTTACTCACCGACTAGCGGGAGCAACGAGCAGTACTTC	CASSYSPTSGSNEQYF
TRBV4-1	once	TRBJ2-6	-	TGCGCCAGCAGCCTGCGGGACTCTGGGGCCAACGTCCTGACTTTC	CASSLRDSGANVLTF
TRBV28	few	TRBJ1-2	-	TGTGCCAGCAGCATAGTCCAGGTCGGCTATGGCTACACCTTC	CASSIVQVGYGYTF
TRBV28	-	TRBJ2-7	TRBD1	TGTGCCAGCAGCCAACCCCGGACAGGGAACTACGAGCAGTACTTC	CASSQPRTGNYEQYF
TRBV3-1	-	TRBJ2-1	-	TGTGCCAGCAGCCGGGACCTCTCCAGCTCCTACAATGAGCAGTTCTTC	CASSRDLSSSYNEQFF
TRBV2	-	TRBJ2-5	TRBD1	TGTGCCACCAAGGGGGCGAGGCAAGAGACCCAGTACTTC	CATKGARQETQYF
TRBV7-2	-	TRBJ2-6	-	TGTGCCAGCACATACAGCTCTGGGGCCAACGTCCTGACTTTC	CASTYSSGANVLTF
TRBV29-1	few	TRBJ1-1	TRBD1	TGCAGCGTCACCGGGACAGAAGGAGCTTTCTTT	CSVTGTEGAFF
TRBV28	few	TRBJ1-2	TRBD1	TGTGCCAGCAGTTTAACAACAGGGGCTAACTATGGCTACACCTTC	CASSLTTGANYGYTF
TRBV7-8	few	TRBJ2-4	-	TGTGCCAGCAGCGCCTTCAACTTGGCCAAAAACATTCAGTACTTC	CASSAFNLAKNIQYF
TRBV29-1	-	TRBJ2-5	-	TGCAGCACCGAGGGGGGGGAGGAGACCCAGTACTTC	CSTEGGEETQYF
TRBV29-1	few	TRBJ1-1	-	TGCAGCGTTGGATCCGGAGGCACTGAAGCTTTCTTT	CSVGSGGTEAFF
TRBV25-1	few	TRBJ1-2	TRBD1	TGTGCCAGCAGTGATCCGACAGGGGGTCTTGGCTACACCTTC	CASSDPTGGLGYTF
TRBV28	-	TRBJ2-7	-	TGTGCCAGCAGTTCTCACTGGGGGTTTACCGACTACGAGCAGTACTTC	CASSSHWGFTDYEQYF
TRBV6-6	few	TRBJ1-5	-	TGTGCCAGCAGTTACTCAGGGGCAAATCAGCCCCAGCATTTT	CASSYSGANQPQHF
TRBV21-1	-	TRBJ2-3	-	TGTGCCAGCAGCAAAGAGTCAGGAGATACGCAGTATTTT	CASSKESGDTQYF
TRBV5-1	-	TRBJ1-1	-	TGCGCCAGCAGCTTGTACGGGCCGAACACTGAAGCTTTCTTT	CASSLYGPNTEAFF
TRBV30	few	TRBJ2-7	-	TGTGCCTGGGGTGGAAGGGGGAACTCCTACGAGCAGTACTTC	CAWGGRGNSYEQYF
TRBV2	-	TRBJ1-5	TRBD1	TGTGCCAGCAGGGGACAGGGAAACAATCAGCCCCAGCATTTT	CASRGQGNNQPQHF
TRBV11-1	few	TRBJ1-4	-	TGTGCCAGCAGCTTAGGACGGACGGATCGTAATGAAAAACTGTTTTTT	CASSLGRTDRNEKLFF
TRBV15	-	TRBJ2-5	TRBD2	TGTGCCACCAGCAGAGGGGGGACTAGCGGGTACCAAGAGACCCAGTACTTC	CATSRGGTSGYQETQYF
TRBV9	few	TRBJ2-5	TRBD1	TGTGCCAGCAGCCCCCAGCGACAGGGGCGACAAGAGACCCAGTACTTC	CASSPQRQGRQETQYF
TRBV30	few	TRBJ2-7	-	TGTGCCTGGAGTGTACGGCCAGAAGGGGAGCAGTACTTC	CAWSVRPEGEQYF
TRBV20-1	-	TRBJ2-7	TRBD2	TGCAGTGCTAGAGAGCCCCTAGCGGGAGGGCCCGAGCAGTACTTC	CSAREPLAGGPEQYF
TRBV6-5	many	TRBJ2-4	TRBD2	TGTGCCAGCAGTTCGTCCGGACTAGCAGGGGTTCGGAAAAACATTCAGTACTTC	CASSSSGLAGVRKNIQYF
TRBV5-1	few	TRBJ2-3	TRBD2	TGCGCCAGCAGGGGGGGACTAGCGGGCGCAGCAGATACGCAGTATTTT	CASRGGLAGAADTQYF
TRBV5-1	-	TRBJ2-7	-	TGCGCCAGCAGCTTGGAGGGCAGCTCCTACGAGCAGTACTTC	CASSLEGSSYEQYF
TRBV28	-	TRBJ1-4	-	TGTGCCAGCAGTTTACAGGGGAACGGTGAAAAACTGTTTTTT	CASSLQGNGEKLFF
TRBV5-5	few	TRBJ1-5	-	TGTGCCAGCAGCTTTGGATCAGACCAAAATCAGCCCCAGCATTTT	CASSFGSDQNQPQHF
TRBV20-1	few	TRBJ1-1	-	TGCAGTGCTCTTCCAGGGTTGGAGAACACTGAAGCTTTCTTT	CSALPGLENTEAFF
TRBV29-1	few	TRBJ2-7	-	TGCAGCGTGGGAAGTGGGGTTAGGGACTACGAGCAGTACTTC	CSVGSGVRDYEQYF